What follows are 7 T cell receptor beta chains derived from one specimen sequenced in a study of blood T cell repertoires in COVID-19. Clones were sequenced by immunoSEQ multiplex PCR, and TCRdb holds only the in-frame ones, with some missing. The data hold around 160,000 clones, with around 81% observed a single time. Sequenced: peripheral blood. These receptors originate from a man aged 60 to 75 with active or convalescent COVID-19.

This clone was observed a few times. The V call is TRBV6-5, the J call TRBJ1-2; no clear D. This CDR3 contains 15 residues. The germline V gene encodes CDR1 MNHEY and CDR2 SVGAGI. The V end was cut by 5 bases, the J end by 1 base, with 14 bases between. Here the CDR3 DNA reads TGTGCCAGCAGTCCGCACTGGGCTGATAACTATGGCTACACCTTC. Amino acid sequence: CASSPHWADNYGYTF.

The genes are TRBV3-1 (or the pseudogene TRBV3-2) and TRBJ2-3; 7 bases are shared with TRBD2. The CDR3 extends over 16 amino acids. CDR1 is LGHDT and CDR2 is YNNKEL in the germline V gene (reference sequence). V gave up 2 bases and J gave up 0 bases; unmatched junction bases: 5. For the CDR3, the DNA is TGTGCCAGCAGCCAAAGTGTGGGGGGGAGCACAGATACGCAGTATTTT. The encoded protein is CASSQSVGGSTDTQYF.

The CDR3 loop reads CASSPQGQGLQETQYF. DNA for the CDR3: TGTGCCAGCAGTCCCCAGGGGCAGGGGCTCCAAGAGACCCAGTACTTC. This sequence joins TRBV28 and TRBJ2-5, with D possibly matching TRBD1 (6 bases). The germline gives CDR1 MDHEN, CDR2 SYDVKM. The germline V and J ends were trimmed by 5 bases and 1 base, with 17 bases remaining between them. This CDR3 has 16 amino acids.

V gene TRBV6-6 combines with J gene TRBJ2-5, with a tentative D call TRBD2 (7 bases). This CDR3 has 17 residues. Trimming removed 5 bases at V and 1 base at J, with 20 bases between. Germline V gene lookup returns CDR1 MNHNY and CDR2 SVGAGI (reference sequence). CDR3 residues: CASSPIGGARTQETQYF. The CDR3 coding sequence is TGTGCCAGCAGTCCTATTGGGGGGGCTAGAACCCAAGAGACCCAGTACTTC.

This sequence joins TRBV11-2 and TRBJ2-7; possibly TRBD1 for D (5 bases). The CDR3 is 12 residues long. CDR1 is SGHAT, CDR2 FQNNGV, per germline. With 5 bases removed from V and 6 bases from J, the gap between germline ends came to 11 bases. The DNA of the CDR3 is TGTGCCAGCAGCACTACAGGAAGCGAGCAGTACTTC. It specifies CASSTTGSEQYF. The entire variable domain, with the rest obtained from reference TRBV11-2 and TRBJ2-7, is as follows: EAGVAQSPRYKIIEKRQSVAFWCNPISGHATLYWYQQILGQGPKLLIQFQNNGVVDDSQLPKDRFSAERLKGVDSTLKIQPAKLEDSAVYLCASSTTGSEQYFGPGTRLTVT.

J is TRBJ2-2 and V is TRBV5-1, with 8 bases aligning to TRBD1. V gave up 5 bases and J gave up 1 base; unmatched junction bases: 4. The CDR3 runs 15 residues. Germline-derived CDR1 and CDR2 are SGHRS and YFSETQ. The CDR3 region has the DNA TGCGCCAGCAGGCCCGGGACAGGGAACACCGGGGAGCTGTTTTTT. Translation gives CASRPGTGNTGELFF.

This chain joins TRBV6-1 and TRBJ2-5; 13 nucleotides align to TRBD2. Germline CDR1 MNHNS, CDR2 SASEGT. The V and J ends lost 2 bases and 4 bases, in that order; junction bases with no gene match: 10. There are 18 residues in the CDR3. CDR3 sequence (DNA): TGTGCCAGCAGTGAAAGGGTGGGACTAGCGGGACCCTCAGAGACCCAGTACTTC. Translated, it gives CASSERVGLAGPSETQYF.